The source of this T cell receptor beta chain is a study of blood T cell repertoires in COVID-19. Here immunoSEQ multiplex PCR was the method, and the copy in TCRdb shows in-frame clones only, minus some. Among 60,000 or so clones, 85% to 90% were seen once, and the ten largest hold around 8.3%. V was pared by 7 bases and J by 5 bases, with 7 bases of the junction left unmatched. The CDR3 is 14 amino acids. From germline, CDR1 is LNHDA and CDR2 SQIVND (reference sequence). The sequence derives from a human donor with active COVID-19. The donor label of this sample is uncertain. The V call is TRBV19, the J call TRBJ2-1; 8 bases fit TRBD2. Sequencing used peripheral blood. CDR3 residues: CASMRREVDNEQFF. Here the CDR3 DNA reads TGTGCCAGTATGAGGCGGGAGGTAGACAATGAGCAGTTCTTC. Together with reference TRBV19 and TRBJ2-1, the CDR3 gives the full variable domain: DGGITQSPKYLFRKEGQNVTLSCEQNLNHDAMYWYRQDPGQGLRLIYYSQIVNDFQKGDIAEGYSVSREKKESFPLTVTSAQKNPTAFYLCASMRREVDNEQFFGPGTRLTVL.